Detailed here is one T cell receptor (beta chain). The antigen it binds to is not known. Base qualities were left out, and no much larger clone turns up one base away. The source of the sample is a study of T cell responses to AZD1222 COVID-19 vaccine (dated by TCRdb to the early 2020s). A note on the overall study: AZD1222 recipients given second doses at about 4 weeks or at about 12 weeks were pooled, since spike-specific TCR depth and breadth were not found to differ between the two schedules. TCR sequencing was performed for 230 to 250 trial participants, of whom 207 were given two doses of AZD1222 and around 26 were given two doses of MenACWY control vaccine. Trial participants were enrolled by age into subgroups of 18-55, 56-69 and 70-plus years, and around 150, 28 and 57 TCR-sequenced participants, respectively, were included in these subgroups. What the study reported, not specific to this receptor: Participants were mostly white British and included more females than males, and it was suggested by the authors that clonal diversity may have been underestimated. CD4 TCRs associated with the vaccine covered the entire spike protein, and the dominant responses were in regions 160-218 and 743-854. After two AZD1222 doses, spike-specific TCR breadth and depth were significantly higher than at day 0 and than in MenACWY recipients. No day 14 peak-response samples were available, so repertoires were characterized only after the peak T cell response. Reportedly, close to half of the unique spike-specific TCRs recognized epitopes lying outside the regions that are mutated in the B.1.351 and B.1.1.7 variants. Only six AZD1222 recipients were SARS-CoV-2 seropositive at baseline, limiting conclusions about previously exposed vaccinees. In the small 56-69-year group, the increase in depth fell short of significance, most likely because of low power.

The CDR3 measures 14 amino acids from cysteine to phenylalanine. Of all the DNA, just the CDR3 is kept, 42 bases in frame from base 1. Trimming removed 0 bases from V and 3 bases from J; the gene matches leave 3 bases unexplained. The germline V gene gives CDR1 as SGDLS and CDR2 as YYNGEE. The time point label, read with the paper, signifies: baseline before first vaccination. Vaccinee samples came from UK trials COV001 and COV002, including a single-blind randomized controlled phase 2/3 trial of AZD1222 (ChAdOx1 nCoV-19) in healthy adults. Trial participant PBMC samples were collected at day 0 and day 28 after the second dose for TCRbeta chain sequencing. The CDR3 regions of human TCRbeta chains were analyzed by immunosequencing. Under the source paper's analysis protocol: Repertoire TCRs were checked for matches against a reference library of SARS-CoV-2-specific TCRs that had been generated using the MIRA antigen-specificity platform. Breadth meant the fraction of unique TCRs that were SARS-CoV-2-associated, whereas depth meant the fraction of total T cells that were SARS-CoV-2-associated. Using the MIRA data, each spike-specific TCR was assigned both to the spike region to which the TCR was reactive and to a CD4 or CD8 class. Log10-transformed breadth and depth values were compared by one-way ANOVA with Sidak's multiple comparisons tests. The table was pulled from immuneACCESS by TCRdb, which kept in-frame rearrangements only. Such tables lose some clones; where checked, under half of the loss comes from unresolved V genes, and the rest has no known cause. V and J calls and clone size are given by that table; D and trimming were obtained from the DNA. This sample comprises some 120,000 clones, roughly 91% of them detected only once. The ten largest account for almost 4.5% of the sample.

The clonotype was recovered from an adult in good health. The chain couples TRBV9 to TRBJ2-7; TRBD2 matches 7 bases in the middle. Sequenced material: peripheral blood, taken on day 0 of AZD1222 vaccination. The CDR3 region has the sequence CASSVDGGFYEQYF. The bases are TGTGCCAGCAGCGTAGACGGGGGGTTCTACGAGCAGTACTTC.